The 18 T cell receptor beta chains presented below share a single source sample, sequenced in a study of beta chain features in type 1 diabetes. cDNA synthesis used the whole RNA isolate, giving expressed TCRB sequences. Profiling relied on immunoSEQ multiplex PCR, and the TCRdb table lists in-frame clones only, not all of them. Here the sample spans about 240,000 clones, 25% to 35% being singletons. The sequenced sample consisted of central memory CD4+ T cells from blood. The receptors shown here come from a young man in good health.

The sample holds a few counts of this clone. The chain uses TRBV18 and TRBJ2-1; D unresolved. CDR1 is KGHSH, CDR2 LQKENI, per germline. V shed 2 bases and J shed 5 bases, with 10 bases lying between them. The CDR3 loop spans 14 amino acids. Written as DNA, the CDR3 is TGTGCCAGCTCACCAAGGCAGGTTGACAATGAGCAGTTCTTC. It is translated as CASSPRQVDNEQFF.

The CDR3 spells CSVPLDRASFF. CDR3 DNA: TGCAGCGTTCCTTTAGACAGGGCAAGTTTCTTT. The rearrangement links TRBV29-1 to TRBJ1-1; TRBD1 agrees at 7 bases. In germline, CDR1 is SQVTM, CDR2 ANQGSEA. The CDR3 consists of 11 residues. Germline trimming cut 5 bases from V and 13 bases from J; bases unmatched to any gene: 10. Looking up the rest from reference TRBV29-1 and TRBJ1-1 gives the full variable domain: SAVISQKPSRDICQRGTSLTIQCQVDSQVTMMFWYRQQPGQSLTLIATANQGSEATYESGFVIDKFPISRPNLTFSTLTVSNMSPEDSSIYLCSVPLDRASFFGQGTRLTVV.

V gene TRBV2 combines with J gene TRBJ2-1; 9 bases are shared with TRBD2. Germline assignment: CDR1 SNHLY and CDR2 FYNNEI. Losses at the gene ends were 6 bases for V and 6 bases for J; bases not matched to a gene: 9. The CDR3 sequence is 15 residues long. The CDR3 DNA follows: TGTGCCAGCAGCAAAGGCGGGAGGGACGGCAATGAGCAGTTCTTC. Protein product: CASSKGGRDGNEQFF.

The CDR3 spells CASSFSLNTEAFF. CDR3 nucleotide sequence: TGCGCCAGCAGCTTTAGCCTGAACACTGAAGCTTTCTTT. The V gene is TRBV5-1, the J gene TRBJ1-1, with no clear D. Germline V gene data show CDR1 as SGHRS and CDR2 as YFSETQ. Trimming pared 2 bases from V and 0 bases from J, leaving 5 bases between. The CDR3 spans 13 residues.

This clone was picked up a small number of times. The chain employs TRBV7-2 and TRBJ1-1, with unresolved D. This CDR3 contains 13 residues. The germline CDR1 and CDR2 sequences are SGHTA and FQGNSA. The ends were cut back, 4 bases at V and 0 bases at J, with 6 bases in the middle. CDR3 region: CASSSSMNTEAFF. The CDR3 region has the DNA TGTGCCAGCAGCTCCTCGATGAACACTGAAGCTTTCTTT.

The table lists this clone with many counts. This chain links TRBV7-9 with TRBJ1-2; tentatively, D is TRBD1 (5 bases). V was trimmed by 7 bases and J by 4 bases, leaving 19 bases between them. The CDR3 is made up of 15 amino acids. Per the germline V gene, CDR1 is SEHNR and CDR2 is FQNEAQ (reference sequence). The CDR3 nucleotides read TGTGCCAGCACCAAAGGGGCCGGTGTAAGCTATGGCTACACCTTC. Residues: CASTKGAGVSYGYTF.

The chain employs TRBV29-1 and TRBJ2-1; D tentatively fits TRBD1 or TRBD2 (5 bases each). Deletions cut 5 bases from V and 6 bases from J, with 14 bases between. Germline CDR1 SQVTM, CDR2 ANQGSEA. The CDR3 has 13 amino acids. The CDR3 DNA follows: TGCAGCGTTAGGGACGACGGACTCAATGAGCAGTTCTTC. Translated, it gives CSVRDDGLNEQFF.

This chain joins TRBV5-1 and TRBJ2-3; no reliable D call. The germline V gene encodes CDR1 SGHRS and CDR2 YFSETQ. This CDR3 comprises 11 residues. V was shortened by 0 bases and J by 6 bases, with 2 bases between the two germline ends. DNA of the CDR3: TGCGCCAGCAGCTTGGACGATACGCAGTATTTT. It translates to CASSLDDTQYF.

There are a few counts of this clone. The V and J genes are TRBV4-3 and TRBJ2-5; D unresolved. The germline V gene encodes CDR1 LGHNA and CDR2 YSLEER. The CDR3 sequence is 14 residues long. V was clipped by 3 bases and J by 2 bases, with 10 bases between them. In nucleotides, the CDR3 is TGCGCCAGCAGCCAGGACCCCGGACAAGAGACCCAGTACTTC. Its translation is CASSQDPGQETQYF.

This chain joins TRBV5-1 and TRBJ1-2; no definite D call. The CDR3 extends over 13 amino acids. Trimming shortened V by 1 base and J by 3 bases, and 7 bases separated the two germline ends. The germline gives CDR1 SGHRS, CDR2 YFSETQ. CDR3 nucleotides: TGCGCCAGCAGCTTGAACAGAGACTATGGCTACACCTTC. This encodes CASSLNRDYGYTF.

This clone was counted a few times. In DNA form, the CDR3 reads TGTGCCAGCAGCCCTCGAGAGCCCAGCACAGATACGCAGTATTTT. This encodes CASSPREPSTDTQYF. The chain joins TRBV11-2 to TRBJ2-3, with D unresolved. Germline lookup yields CDR1 SGHAT and CDR2 FQNNGV. The CDR3 runs to 15 residues. Deletions cut 5 bases from V and 0 bases from J, with 12 bases between.

This clone turned up a few times. The chain is built from TRBV2 and TRBJ2-2; D gene unclear. Germline V gene sequence: CDR1 SNHLY, CDR2 FYNNEI. Trimming pared 3 bases from V and 2 bases from J, leaving 7 bases between. The CDR3 sequence is 14 residues long. DNA of the CDR3: TGTGCCAGCAGTGAGGGTAGTAACACCGGGGAGCTGTTTTTT. Encoded protein: CASSEGSNTGELFF.

The chain carries TRBV4-2 and TRBJ2-1; tentative D call: TRBD2 (7 bases). CDR3 length: 13 residues. Trimming removed 3 bases from V and 10 bases from J, with 13 bases in between. The germline V gene encodes CDR1 LGHNA and CDR2 YNFKEQ. CDR3 sequence: CASSQRGGEEQFF. The CDR3 nucleotides read TGTGCCAGCAGCCAGCGCGGGGGCGAAGAGCAGTTCTTC.

The CDR3 DNA is TGCAGCGTTTCGGCGAACACTGAAGCTTTCTTT. Protein product: CSVSANTEAFF. The chain couples TRBV29-1 to TRBJ1-1; D is unclear. Deletions cut 5 bases from V and 1 base from J, with 5 bases between. The CDR3 has 11 residues. Germline V lookup: CDR1 SQVTM, CDR2 ANQGSEA.

This clone has a handful of counts. Other nucleotide sequences from this sample produce the same CDR3. The CDR3 DNA follows: TGTGCCAGCAGCCTCGGGACAGGGACAGATACGCAGTATTTT. As protein: CASSLGTGTDTQYF. J is TRBJ2-3 and V is TRBV11-1; TRBD1 agrees at 9 bases. The germline CDR1 and CDR2 sequences are SGHAT and FQDESV (reference sequence). This CDR3 spans 14 amino acids. V shed 5 bases and J 3 bases; nucleotides not matched to a gene: 3.

In this sample, this clone turned up many times. This rearrangement joins TRBV5-1 to TRBJ2-3, with D hard to call. V lost 1 base and J 0 bases, leaving 3 bases between the germline ends. From germline, CDR1 is SGHRS and CDR2 YFSETQ. This CDR3 has 13 residues. CDR3 coding DNA: TGCGCCAGCAGCTTGCCTAGCACAGATACGCAGTATTTT. Translated: CASSLPSTDTQYF.

The chain is built from TRBV30 and TRBJ2-3; the D gene is possibly TRBD1 (5 bases). Germline V gives CDR1 GTSNPN, CDR2 SVGIG (reference sequence). The CDR3 totals 13 residues. The germline V and J ends were trimmed by 1 base and 1 base, with 6 bases remaining between them. This chain's CDR3 is CAWSGRGTDTQYF. The DNA for the CDR3 is TGTGCCTGGAGTGGCAGGGGCACAGATACGCAGTATTTT.

The chain couples TRBV15 to TRBJ1-2, with D uncertain. This CDR3 comprises 14 residues. V was cut by 0 bases and J by 6 bases, with 11 bases left in between. Germline loops: CDR1 LNHNV, CDR2 YYDKDF (reference sequence). This CDR3 reads CATSRDRTANGYTF. CDR3 nucleotides: TGTGCCACCAGCAGAGATAGAACAGCTAATGGCTACACCTTC.